Included here is one T cell receptor beta chain sequence, with context. Its antigen specificity is not known. The record has no base qualities; no much larger clone is one base away. CDR1 LNHDA and CDR2 SQIVND are derived from the germline V gene (reference sequence). Trimming takes 3 bases from V and 4 bases from J, and the germline ends sit 10 bases apart. The CDR3 runs 14 amino acids, cysteine and phenylalanine included. Kept here is only the CDR3 DNA, which spans 42 bases and is read in frame from base 1. The cohort consisted of 666 healthy bone marrow donors. Cohort members were all nominally healthy when sampled, although unrecorded immune exposures were likely present. The donor was CMV seropositive and belonged to the group of around 300 seropositive cohort members. A peripheral blood sample was provided by each donor, and peripheral blood mononuclear cells were used for TCR beta sequencing. Genomic DNA was extracted from the blood cell samples with the Qiagen DNeasy Blood Extraction Kit.

Library method: the immunoSEQ multiplex PCR assay. The multiplex PCR relied on a mix of 60 forward primers for TCR Vbeta segments and 13 reverse primers for TCR Jbeta segments. The CDR3 region of rearranged TCR beta genes was amplified from genomic DNA with a multiplex PCR assay. On the Illumina HiSeq System, the amplified TCR beta libraries were sequenced as 87-base-pair reads. The authors' analysis ran thus. A later analysis counted tens of millions of unique TCR beta chains across the 666 repertoires, and around 12 million of these chains were shared by at least two donors. Raw reads were error-corrected and collapsed into unique sequences by a nearest-neighbor algorithm in which closely related sequences were merged to remove PCR and sequencing errors. V, D and J gene segments were assigned by aligning CDR3 sequences to IMGT reference sequences. Each retained sequence needed at least a six-nucleotide match to both a V gene segment and a J gene segment. A rearrangement was called productive if the CDR3 had no stop codons and remained in frame with V and J, and every other rearrangement was called non-productive. Following IMGT convention, CDR3 was defined as the stretch from the second conserved V-encoded cysteine to the conserved J-encoded phenylalanine. In an earlier analysis of more than 550 of the donors, sequences lacking an unambiguous match to a single V gene segment were excluded. An earlier analysis of approximately 590 of the donors classified V segments as functional when productive rearrangements were above 56.7% and as segregating when the standard deviation between donors was above 5%. A statistical classification framework was built for diagnosing cytomegalovirus status from the catalog of TCR beta chain sequences. In a later analysis, V and J genes were assigned by comparing TCR nucleotide sequences against IMGT/GENE-DB human TR gene sequences. The TCRdist pipeline was used in a later analysis to assign CDR3 sequences and most-parsimonious VDJ recombination scenarios. In a later analysis, each TCR beta chain was defined by its CDR3 amino acid sequence together with its V-gene family, and reads without a unique V-gene family were excluded. As a way to deal with suspected cross-contamination and a sequencing artifact, a later analysis dropped hundreds of nucleotide sequences that were highly shared and had low generation probability. In a later analysis, a clonal expansion index for each public chain was calculated from normalized within-repertoire ranks of inferred template counts. Generation probabilities in a later analysis came from a VDJ recombination model fitted to out-of-frame rearrangements, and those results were checked against IGoR. A later analysis scored TCR-TCR, TCR-HLA and TCR-CMV co-occurrence with hypergeometric tests, applying a repertoire-size bias correction to TCR pairs. A later analysis estimated false discovery rates by permuting HLA or CMV assignments 20 times. In a later analysis, co-occurring TCRs were grouped using DBSCAN, and TCRdist sequence similarity was added for clustering within HLA-allele-positive subsets. Repertoires with fewer than 30,000 or more than 120,000 public chains, plus five repertoires with anomalous nucleotide sharing, were excluded from co-occurrence clustering. Drawn from immuneACCESS, this table holds only the in-frame rearrangements with V and J called that TCRdb kept. Clones are partly lost; checked studies trace under half to an unresolved V gene and leave the rest unexplained. The V and J calls and the clone size are those of that table, but D and trimming were determined from the DNA. The sample data list 160,000 or so clones, and approximately 80% of these were observed just once. The ten most abundant clones make up approximately 6.5% of the sample.

This entry is derived from a study of cytomegalovirus exposure and HLA in healthy donors (dated by TCRdb to 2015 to 2018). With regard to the full study: An earlier analysis of some 550 of the donors reported approximately 270 Gb of sequence data and around 120 million unique TCR beta sequences from 150 million to 200 million T cells. Of the 350 to 400 genotyped donors, around 81% fell in the genetic ancestry cluster associated with self-reported Caucasian donors. Every discovery cohort repertoire had been produced on one sequencing platform. Donor age, sex, ethnicity and CMV serostatus were collected together with the repertoire data. A later analysis re-examined previously published TCR beta repertoires from 600 to 700 donors and added high-resolution HLA genotyping to investigate patterns of TCR occurrence. The later analysis used no new phenotypic data to find candidate immune exposures, relying instead on TCR beta sequences and their occurrence across donors. The number of typed donors differed by locus: about 620-630 for A, B, C, DRB1 and DQB1; about 520 for DQA1; fewer than 610 for DPA1; and about 450 for DPB1. The T cell repertoires of several hundred subjects were profiled by immunosequencing and related to cytomegalovirus serostatus. On average, roughly 200,000 unique TCR beta nucleotide sequences were sequenced per donor among a few hundred genotyped donors of the cohort, with roughly 18% of those sequences being non-productive. The study aimed to test whether cataloging public T cell receptors could reveal signatures of past pathogen exposure. A separate validation cohort of approximately 130 different subjects was used in addition to the 666-subject first cohort. Roughly five DR-DQ haplotypes were handled as single units for association and clustering because linkage in the cohort was strong. Around 320 gigabases of sequencing data and approximately 80 million unique TCR sequences were included in an early release covering 550 to 650 HLA-typed donors. To predict cytomegalovirus infection status, the study combined high-throughput TCR immunosequencing, statistical association of individual TCRs with disease status, and machine learning. Both class I and class II loci were covered by HLA typing, at four-digit resolution. A later genetic analysis used genome-wide SNP genotypes for about three fifths of the 666 donors, treating that subset as a discovery cohort. An earlier analysis of 500 to 750 of the donors applied high-throughput TCR beta sequencing to assess whether each TCR beta V gene segment acted as functional or pseudogenic. Summary of the overall study and its limitations: Most TCR sequences were observed very rarely across donors, whereas some public TCRs were present in many individuals. The earlier analysis of almost 600 of the donors excluded roughly 17 rarely observed V segments, including chromosome 9 orphons, because counts were too low. According to a later analysis, TCR association rates differed among HLA loci, with DRB1 alleles showing the most associated TCRs and HLA-C alleles showing the fewest. A later analysis reported that several top co-occurrence clusters appeared linked to parvovirus B19, influenza, CMV and Epstein-Barr virus. Compared with the 666-donor mean, donors in an Asian-associated ancestry cluster had fewer N-insertions in productive TCRs, according to a later genetic analysis. In vitro tests confirmed that three of the cytomegalovirus-associated TCR beta chains recognize cytomegalovirus antigens. At a false discovery rate of 0.05, a later analysis linked around 15,000 TCR beta sequences to specific HLA alleles. Sequencing depth was assumed to be roughly uniform across donors in the presence/absence analyses, though that assumption may not hold. This cohort had only TCR beta chains sequenced, and the lack of alpha or paired-chain data limited which features could be detected. Because HLA typing was missing for some donors at each locus, association tests included only the typed subset. CMV serostatus was the only immune exposure information available for the cohort. An association between a missense DCLRE1C variant and V-gene and J-gene trimming of TCR beta chains was found in a later genetic analysis and replicated in an independent cohort. Some IMGT-functional V segments, including TRBV6-2 and TRBV6-3, could not be told apart with the 87-base-pair reads, so those segments were excluded. In both the original and validation cohorts, the classifier was reported to diagnose cytomegalovirus status with high specificity and sensitivity. The study listed 164 TCR beta chains as associated with cytomegalovirus. The authors suggested that the approach could potentially be extended to other disease states and immunological phenotypes. A further reported finding was that TCR beta sequences accurately predicted the HLA-A and HLA-B alleles for most subjects in the first cohort. According to a later analysis, most CMV-associated TCR beta chains appeared to be HLA-restricted, and the HLA associations seemed to be driven largely by CMV exposure. In a later analysis, HLA-associated TCR beta chains were found to be more clonally expanded and to have lower generation probabilities than equally common non-associated chains. Strong co-occurrence of HLA alleles, especially DR and DQ, made assigning TCR associations to individual alleles difficult. Linkage disequilibrium might explain the correlated functional status among segregating V segments, but an unknown experimental factor could not be excluded. In an earlier analysis of over 550 of the donors, most TCR beta V segments were observed in productive rearrangements about 90% or about 30% of the time, broadly matching IMGT annotations. A cluster of highly shared sequence variants was judged likely to represent a technical artifact of the sequencing pipeline.

The receptor was isolated from a man aged 45 to 65 in good health and CMV-seropositive. Sequencing was performed on PBMCs. This chain is built from TRBV19 and TRBJ2-1; 5 matching bases give a weak D call of TRBD1. The nucleotides read TGTGCCAGTAGTATCATTCAGGGTTACAATGAGCAGTTCTTC. Translation gives CASSIIQGYNEQFF.